This T cell receptor (beta chain) was documented in a study of blood T cell repertoires in COVID-19. Study context: Whether acute or convalescent, the COVID-19 samples came from the United States, Italy and Spain.

Original methodology: How many nucleated cells were present was estimated from reference gene primer amplification. The table came from immunoSEQ multiplex PCR; TCRdb's copy has only in-frame clones and leaves some out. V and J calls and clone size come straight from that table; D and trimming were deduced from the DNA. The sample has 40,000 or so clones, less than 90% seen once. Germline CDR1 is GTSNPN and CDR2 is SVGIG (reference sequence). This CDR3 has 11 amino acids. The V end lost 2 bases, the J end lost 5 bases, and 6 bases lay between the germline ends. Enrolled during active infection, Seattle patients were then followed longitudinally.

The chain has TRBV30 and TRBJ1-2; unclear D gene. The sequenced material came from peripheral blood. This clonotype was sampled from a man in his 60s with COVID-19, enrolled during active disease. CDR3 nucleotides: TGTGCCTGGAGTTATCGGTATGGCTACACCTTC. Protein: CAWSYRYGYTF.